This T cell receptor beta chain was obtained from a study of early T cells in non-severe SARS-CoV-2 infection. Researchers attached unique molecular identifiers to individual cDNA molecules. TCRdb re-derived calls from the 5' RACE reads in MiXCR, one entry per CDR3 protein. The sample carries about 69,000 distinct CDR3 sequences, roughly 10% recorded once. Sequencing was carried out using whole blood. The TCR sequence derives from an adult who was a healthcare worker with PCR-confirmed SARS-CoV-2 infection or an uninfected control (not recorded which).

DNA of the CDR3: TGTGCCAGCAGTTACGCGGGACAGGGCTTCCCTGGCTACACCTTC. Translated, it gives CASSYAGQGFPGYTF. V and J are TRBV6-6 and TRBJ1-2, with 9 bases lining up with TRBD1. Germline V CDR1 and CDR2: MNHNY, SVGAGI (reference sequence). This CDR3 is built from 15 residues. After removal of 2 bases from V and 7 bases from J, the junction contained 8 bases not matched to a gene.